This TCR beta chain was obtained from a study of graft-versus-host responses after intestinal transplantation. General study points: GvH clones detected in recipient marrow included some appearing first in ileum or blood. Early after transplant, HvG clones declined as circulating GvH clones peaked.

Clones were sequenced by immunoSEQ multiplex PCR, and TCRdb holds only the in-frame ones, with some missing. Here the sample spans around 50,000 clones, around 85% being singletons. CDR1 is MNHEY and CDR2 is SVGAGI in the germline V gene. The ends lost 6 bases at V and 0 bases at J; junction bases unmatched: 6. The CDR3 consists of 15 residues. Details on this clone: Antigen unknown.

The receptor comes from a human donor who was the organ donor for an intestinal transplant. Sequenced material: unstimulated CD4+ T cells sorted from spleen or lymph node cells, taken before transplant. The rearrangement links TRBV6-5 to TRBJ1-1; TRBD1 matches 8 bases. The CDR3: CASRRDRSMNTEAFF. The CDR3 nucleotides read TGTGCCAGCAGACGGGACAGGTCTATGAACACTGAAGCTTTCTTT.